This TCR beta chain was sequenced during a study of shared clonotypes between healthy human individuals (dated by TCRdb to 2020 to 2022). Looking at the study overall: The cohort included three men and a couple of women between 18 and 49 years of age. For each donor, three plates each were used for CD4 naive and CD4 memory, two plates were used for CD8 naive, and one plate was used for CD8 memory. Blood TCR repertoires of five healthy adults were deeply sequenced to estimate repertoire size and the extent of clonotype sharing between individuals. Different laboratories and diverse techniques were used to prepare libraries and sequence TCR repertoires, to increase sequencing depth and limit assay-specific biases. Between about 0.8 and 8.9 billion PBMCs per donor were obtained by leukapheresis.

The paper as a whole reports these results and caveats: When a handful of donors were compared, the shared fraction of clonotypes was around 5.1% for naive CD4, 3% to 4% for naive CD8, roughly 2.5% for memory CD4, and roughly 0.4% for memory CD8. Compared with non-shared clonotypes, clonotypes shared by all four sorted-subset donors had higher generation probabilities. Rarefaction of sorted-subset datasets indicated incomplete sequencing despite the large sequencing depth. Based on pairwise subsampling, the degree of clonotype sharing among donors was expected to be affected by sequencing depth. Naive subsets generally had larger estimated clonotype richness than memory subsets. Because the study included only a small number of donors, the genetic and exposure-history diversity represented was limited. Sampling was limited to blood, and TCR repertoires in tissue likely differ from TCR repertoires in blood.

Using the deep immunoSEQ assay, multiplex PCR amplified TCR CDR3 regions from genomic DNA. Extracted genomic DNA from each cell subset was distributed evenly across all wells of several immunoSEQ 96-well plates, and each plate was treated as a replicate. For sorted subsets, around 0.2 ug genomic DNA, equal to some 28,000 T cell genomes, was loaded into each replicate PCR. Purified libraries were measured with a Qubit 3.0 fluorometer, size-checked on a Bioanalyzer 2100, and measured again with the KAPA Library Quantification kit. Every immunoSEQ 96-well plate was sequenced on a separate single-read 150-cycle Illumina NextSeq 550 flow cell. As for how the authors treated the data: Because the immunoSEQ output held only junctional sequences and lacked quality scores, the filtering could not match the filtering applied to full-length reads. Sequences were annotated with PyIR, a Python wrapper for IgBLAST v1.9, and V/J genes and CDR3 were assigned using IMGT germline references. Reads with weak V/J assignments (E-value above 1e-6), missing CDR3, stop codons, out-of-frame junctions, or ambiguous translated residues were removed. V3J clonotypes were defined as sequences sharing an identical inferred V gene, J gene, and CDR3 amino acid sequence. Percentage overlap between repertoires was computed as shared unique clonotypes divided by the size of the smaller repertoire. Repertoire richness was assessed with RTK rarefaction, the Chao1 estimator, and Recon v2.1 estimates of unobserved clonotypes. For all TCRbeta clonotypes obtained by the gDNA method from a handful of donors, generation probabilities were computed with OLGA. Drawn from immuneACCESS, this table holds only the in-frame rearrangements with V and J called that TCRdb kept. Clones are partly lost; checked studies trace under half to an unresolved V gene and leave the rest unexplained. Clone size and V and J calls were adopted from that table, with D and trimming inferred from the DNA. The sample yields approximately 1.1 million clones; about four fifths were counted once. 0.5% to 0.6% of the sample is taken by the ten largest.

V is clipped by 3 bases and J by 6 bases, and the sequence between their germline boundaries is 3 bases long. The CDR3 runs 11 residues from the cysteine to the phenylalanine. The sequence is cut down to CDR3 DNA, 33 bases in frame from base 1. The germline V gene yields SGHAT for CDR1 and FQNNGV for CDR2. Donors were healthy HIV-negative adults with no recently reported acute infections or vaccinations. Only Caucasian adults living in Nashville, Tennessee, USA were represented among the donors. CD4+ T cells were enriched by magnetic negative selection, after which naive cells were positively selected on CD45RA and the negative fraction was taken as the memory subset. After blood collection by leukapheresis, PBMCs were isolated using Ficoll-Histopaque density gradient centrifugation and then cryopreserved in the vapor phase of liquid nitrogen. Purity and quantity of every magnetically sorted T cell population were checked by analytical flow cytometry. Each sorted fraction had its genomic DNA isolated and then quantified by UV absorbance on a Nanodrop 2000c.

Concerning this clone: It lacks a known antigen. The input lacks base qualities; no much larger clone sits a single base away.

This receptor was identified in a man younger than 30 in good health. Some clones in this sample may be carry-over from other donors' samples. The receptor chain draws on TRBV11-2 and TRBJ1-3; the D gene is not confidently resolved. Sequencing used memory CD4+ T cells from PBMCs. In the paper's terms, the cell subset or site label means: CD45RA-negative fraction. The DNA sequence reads TGTGCCAGCAGCTTTGCAAACACCATATATTTT. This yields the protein CASSFANTIYF.